This T cell receptor beta chain was sequenced for a study of PD-1 blockade in classical Hodgkin lymphoma. Points from the study as a whole: CD4+ TCR diversity, unlike CD8+, climbed significantly by C4D1. Patients who responded completely had about the same baseline diversity as newly diagnosed patients. A reduction in baseline TCR diversity was reportedly seen in newly diagnosed patients relative to healthy donors.

Assay: immunoSEQ multiplex PCR; the TCRdb copy retains only in-frame clones and omits some. This sample has 20,000 or so clones, with 70% to 90% found just once. The time point is: cycle 4 day 1 (C4D1), after five to seven weeks of nivolumab. All patients relapsed after autologous stem cell transplantation, and brentuximab vedotin exposure varied. Thawed PBMCs were the source of CD4+ T cells, purified by magnetic negative selection. The ends lost 5 bases at V and 3 bases at J; junction bases unmatched: 6. The germline CDR1 and CDR2 sequences are SGHVS and FQNEAQ. The CDR3 is 15 amino acids. Note on this clone: Its antigen is unknown.

The sequence was collected from a human donor with classical Hodgkin lymphoma. The source material was CD4+ T cells from blood, sampled before the fourth cycle of nivolumab. The chain joins TRBV7-8 to TRBJ1-2; 10 bases fit TRBD1. In DNA, the CDR3 is TGTGCCAGCAGCCCCGACAGGGGGCAATACTATGGCTACACCTTC. Residues: CASSPDRGQYYGYTF.